Below, 2 T cell receptor beta chains from the same sample are listed, as sequenced in a study of vaccination and CD4 T cells after COVID-19. The assay that was used to sequence DNA from cultured CD4+ T cells was the Oncomine TCR Beta short-read assay. TCRdb processed the PCR reads anew with MiXCR; each CDR3 protein has one entry. Here the sample spans more than 9,500 distinct CDR3 sequences, around 50% being singletons. Antigens of these TCRs are unknown. Treatment noted: approximately nine-day PBMC culture with coronavirus spike peptide pools or control peptides (ViraFEST assay). The specimen sequenced was CD4+ T cells from blood, cultured in vitro. These receptors came from a human donor who had recovered from COVID-19.

This chain uses TRBV30 with TRBJ1-5; 9 bases match TRBD1. J gave up 4 bases and V 3 bases, and 4 bases lay outside the gene matches. The CDR3 sequence is 14 residues long. Germline V gene sequence: CDR1 GTSNPN, CDR2 SVGIG (reference sequence). The CDR3 sequence: CAWSPGQGNQPQHF. The CDR3 bases are TGTGCCTGGAGCCCAGGACAGGGGAATCAGCCCCAGCATTTT.

This clonotype was seen once. For the CDR3, the DNA is TGCGCCAGCAGCCAAGACAGGGCGGGAGATACGCAGTATTTT. Its protein product is CASSQDRAGDTQYF. The chain is built from TRBV4-1 and TRBJ2-3; D possibly uses TRBD1 or TRBD2 (5 bases each). The CDR3 covers 14 residues. Per the germline V gene, CDR1 is MGHRA and CDR2 is YSYEKL. V was pared by 0 bases and J by 5 bases, with 9 bases between.